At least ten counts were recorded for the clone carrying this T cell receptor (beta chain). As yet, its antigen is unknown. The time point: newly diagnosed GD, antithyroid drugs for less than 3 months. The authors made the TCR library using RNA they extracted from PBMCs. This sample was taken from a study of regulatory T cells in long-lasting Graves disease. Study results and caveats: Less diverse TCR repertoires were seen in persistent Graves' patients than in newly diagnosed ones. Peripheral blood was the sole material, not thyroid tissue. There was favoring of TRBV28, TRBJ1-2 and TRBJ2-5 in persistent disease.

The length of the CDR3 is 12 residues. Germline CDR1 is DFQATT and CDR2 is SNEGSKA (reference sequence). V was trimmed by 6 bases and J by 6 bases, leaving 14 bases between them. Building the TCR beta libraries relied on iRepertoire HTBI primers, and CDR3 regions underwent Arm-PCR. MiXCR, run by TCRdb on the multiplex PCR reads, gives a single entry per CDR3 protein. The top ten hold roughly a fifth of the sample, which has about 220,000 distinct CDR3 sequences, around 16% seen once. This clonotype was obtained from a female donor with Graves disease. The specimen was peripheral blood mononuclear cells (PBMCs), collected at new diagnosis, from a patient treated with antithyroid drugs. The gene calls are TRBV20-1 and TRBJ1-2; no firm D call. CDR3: CSATDNSNGYTF. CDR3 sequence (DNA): TGCAGTGCCACAGACAACAGCAATGGCTACACCTTC.